Here is one T cell receptor beta chain with its context. The data were taken from a study of blood T cell repertoires in COVID-19. Study-level information: PBMCs, B-cell-depleted T cells, or T cells were the source of the cDNA or gDNA that made up the material.

Trimming left V 3 bases short and J 4 bases short, with 10 bases between. The length of the CDR3 is 13 residues. The germline gives CDR1 SGDLS, CDR2 YYNGEE. Repertoires were generated with immunoSEQ multiplex PCR, while TCRdb's copy carries only in-frame clones and drops some. The data hold 170,000 or so clones, with 80% to 90% observed a single time. The chain carries TRBV9 and TRBJ1-1; D gene unclear. Sequencing was carried out using peripheral blood. The origin of this receptor is a young woman who had recovered from COVID-19. This CDR3 reads CASSEVTITEAFF. The CDR3 region has the DNA TGTGCCAGCAGCGAGGTGACAATCACTGAAGCTTTCTTT.